Here is one TCR beta chain with its context. The table lists this clonotype with many counts. What this receptor recognizes is not known. One base away there is no much larger clone; base qualities are not given. The roughly 39 donors, aged about 6 to 90 years, were systemically healthy Caucasian individuals from Russia. Each donor gave approximately 10 milliliters of peripheral blood, collected into EDTA-treated Vacutainer tubes. PBMCs were isolated by Ficoll-Paque density-gradient centrifugation, with at least 7 million obtained per sample. Total RNA, at least 6 micrograms per sample, was extracted from PBMCs with Trizol reagent. For every donor, an aliquot of PBMCs went through flow cytometry to measure the percentages of naive CD45RAhigh/CD27high T cells. This record comes from a study of blood T cells in healthy people across ages (dated by TCRdb to between 2014 and 2016). Broadly, across the study: In model experiments, roughly one uniquely barcoded TCR beta cDNA molecule per two T cells was captured by template switching. The study measured age-related changes in TCR beta repertoire diversity using deep sequencing normalized with unique cDNA molecular identifiers. Four age groups were formed from the donors: young (average approximately 15 years), middle-aged (just under 40), aged (about 62) and long-lived (82). For two donors (one aged 18 to 29 and one aged 80 or older), the study analyzed two additional independent replicas of 1 million unique cDNA reads from the same blood draw. Overall study results and their limits: Estimates of total diversity based on one million sequenced T cells were considered lower bounds and underestimates. Compared with the aged group, the long-lived group had more naive CD4+ T cells, fewer expanded clones and increased TCR diversity, a pattern suggesting age selection. Observed TCR beta diversity per million T cells fell roughly linearly with age, and a significant reduction was already apparent by age roughly 41. Donor CMV infection status was unknown, potentially confounding age-related changes in expanded clonotypes. Bulk unsorted PBMC profiling prevented conclusive comparison of naive and antigen-experienced compartments. A strong correlation was found between observed TCR beta diversity and the percentage of naive T cells measured by flow cytometry.

From cysteine to phenylalanine, the CDR3 is 15 amino acids long. CDR3 DNA only is kept here, 45 bases in frame from base 1. V and J are truncated by 0 bases and 0 bases respectively, leaving an intervening sequence of 7 bases. The germline V gene provides CDR1 SGHTS and CDR2 YDEGEE. Library generation was performed with 5' RACE. Instrument on record: Illumina HiSeq 2500. A second roughly 6 to 12 cycle PCR used a sample-barcoded 5' primer and a J-beta primer mix. A unique molecular identifier was introduced onto each TCR beta cDNA molecule by a template-switch 5' adaptor carrying 12 random nucleotides. Each sample yielded at least 3 million CDR3-containing paired-end reads. First-strand cDNA was synthesized from all RNA with the Mint cDNA synthesis kit, primed by a TRBC-specific oligonucleotide. Following uracil-DNA glycosylase treatment, a first 18-cycle PCR with universal primers M1SS and BC2_uni_R was performed on all cDNA. Processing in the source paper ran as follows. Each sample was normalized by randomly selecting 1 million high-quality reads, each carrying a distinct molecular identifier. Reads sharing molecular identifiers were discarded rather than binned into consensus sequences. MiTCR, set to a Q25 quality threshold and the strictest error-elimination algorithm, was used for CDR3 identification, clonotype clustering and error correction. Lower-bound total TCR beta diversity was estimated with a nonparametric unseen species model using Euler transformation. Starting from the raw public reads, TCRdb applied fastp trimming at Q25, assembled clones with MiXCR and retained in-frame beta chains. Every entry covers one CDR3 protein and lists the most common genes and DNA from its rows. V and J calls and clone size were set by TCRdb, not the authors. The sample table lists 750,000 to 950,000 distinct CDR3 sequences, under 35% of them with a count of one. About 10% of the sample is in the top ten clones.

In addition, the sample was reused for a study of T cells of mothers and their children. Per the second study: Nine systemically healthy Caucasian individuals, comprising three mothers and their six children, were included as donors. cDNA synthesis used all of the extracted RNA, with around 1.6 ug of RNA in each 15 ul reaction. In the second PCR, the M1S primer added sample barcodes and 2-4 random nucleotides. Over 9 million TCR beta CDR3 reads came from each mother, compared with millions of reads from each child. Thymic selection shapes the output of TCR recombination in a similar way in related and unrelated pairs, and inherited differences have a minor effect. Related mother-child pairs always showed normalized repertoire overlap that was slightly higher than in unrelated mother-child pairs, though the difference was never significant. No persistent microchimeric T cell clones were detected, at a sensitivity of approximately 100 clones per million clonotypes. Deep NGS was used in the study to compare the TCR beta repertoires of mothers and children and to look for features that separate related mother-child pairs from unrelated individuals. On average, the children were 11 +/- 4 years old, while the mothers were around 42 +/- 4 years old. After adapters were ligated using NEBNext reagents, the libraries underwent 100+100 nt paired-end sequencing on an Illumina HiSeq 2000. To prevent cross-contamination, the mother and child libraries were prepared a month apart and were sequenced in separate runs. Each donor had between about 450,000 and 2,200,000 distinct TCR beta clonotypes identified. Naive TCR beta clonotypes were estimated from low-frequency clonotypes matched to each donor's FACS-determined naive share, without sorting.

This sequence was found in a woman in her 40s in good health. Recombination joined TRBV5-8 with TRBJ1-5, with no reliable assignment of the D segment. Sequencing was done on a sample of blood. The CDR3: CASSLGQVSNQPQHF. The nucleotide sequence reads as follows: TGTGCCAGCAGCTTGGGGCAGGTTAGCAATCAGCCCCAGCATTTT.